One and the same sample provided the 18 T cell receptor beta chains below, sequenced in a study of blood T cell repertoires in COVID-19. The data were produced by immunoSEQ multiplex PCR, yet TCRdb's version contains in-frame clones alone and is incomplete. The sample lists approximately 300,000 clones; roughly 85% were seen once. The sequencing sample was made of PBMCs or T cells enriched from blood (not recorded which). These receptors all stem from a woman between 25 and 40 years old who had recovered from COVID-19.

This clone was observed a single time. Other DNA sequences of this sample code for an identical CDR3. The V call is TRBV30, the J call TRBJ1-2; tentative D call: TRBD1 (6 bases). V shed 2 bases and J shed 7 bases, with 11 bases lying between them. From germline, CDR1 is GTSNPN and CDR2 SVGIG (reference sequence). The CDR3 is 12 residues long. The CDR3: CAWSSQGLGYTF. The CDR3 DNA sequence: TGTGCCTGGAGTAGCCAGGGGCTTGGCTACACCTTC.

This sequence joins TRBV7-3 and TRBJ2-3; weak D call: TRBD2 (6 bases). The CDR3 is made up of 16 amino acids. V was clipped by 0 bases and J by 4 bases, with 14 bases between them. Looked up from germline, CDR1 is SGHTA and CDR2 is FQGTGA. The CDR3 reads CASSLTNGGVPDTQYF. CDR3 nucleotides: TGTGCCAGCAGCTTAACCAACGGCGGGGTCCCAGATACGCAGTATTTT.

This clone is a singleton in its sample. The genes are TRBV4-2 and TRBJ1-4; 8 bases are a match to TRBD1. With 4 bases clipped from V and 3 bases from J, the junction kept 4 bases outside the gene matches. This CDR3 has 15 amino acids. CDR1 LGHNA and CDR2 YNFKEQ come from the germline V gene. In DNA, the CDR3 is TGTGCCAGCAGCCGTGACAGGGGATCTAATGAAAAACTGTTTTTT. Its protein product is CASSRDRGSNEKLFF.

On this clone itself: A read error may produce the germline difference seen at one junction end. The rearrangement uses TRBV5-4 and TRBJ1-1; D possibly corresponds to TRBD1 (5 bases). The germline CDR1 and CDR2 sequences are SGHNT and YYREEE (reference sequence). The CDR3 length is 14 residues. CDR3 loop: CASSKGRENTESAF. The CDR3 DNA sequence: TGTGCCAGCAGCAAGGGACGGGAGAACACTGAATCAGCCTTT.

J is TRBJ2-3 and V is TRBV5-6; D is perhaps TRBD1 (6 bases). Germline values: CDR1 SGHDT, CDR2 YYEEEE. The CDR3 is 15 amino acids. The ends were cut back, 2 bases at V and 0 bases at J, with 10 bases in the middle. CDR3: CASSFLGQSTDTQYF. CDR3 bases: TGTGCCAGCAGCTTCTTAGGACAGAGCACAGATACGCAGTATTTT.

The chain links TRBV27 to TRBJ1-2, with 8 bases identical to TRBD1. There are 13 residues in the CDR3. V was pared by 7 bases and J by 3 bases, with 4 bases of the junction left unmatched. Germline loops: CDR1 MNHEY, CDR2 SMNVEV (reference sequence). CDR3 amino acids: CASKQGDHYGYTF. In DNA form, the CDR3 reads TGTGCCAGCAAACAGGGGGACCACTATGGCTACACCTTC.

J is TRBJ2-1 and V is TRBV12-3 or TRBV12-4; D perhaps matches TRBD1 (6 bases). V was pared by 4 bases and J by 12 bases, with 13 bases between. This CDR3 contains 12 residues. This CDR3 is CASSSDRDTQFF. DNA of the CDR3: TGTGCCAGCAGTTCAGACCGGGACACGCAGTTCTTC.

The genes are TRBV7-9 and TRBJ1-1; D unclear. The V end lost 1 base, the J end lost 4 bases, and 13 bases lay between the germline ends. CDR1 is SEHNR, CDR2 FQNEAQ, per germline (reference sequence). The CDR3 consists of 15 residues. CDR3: CASSLGEYRGTEAFF. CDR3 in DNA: TGTGCCAGCAGCTTAGGCGAATACCGCGGCACTGAAGCTTTCTTT.

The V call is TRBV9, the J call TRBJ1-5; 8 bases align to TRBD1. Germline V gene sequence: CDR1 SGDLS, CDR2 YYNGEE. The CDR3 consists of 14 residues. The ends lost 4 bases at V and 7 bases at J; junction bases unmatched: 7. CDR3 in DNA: TGTGCCAGCAGCCCTTCGACAGGGGACCAGCCCCAGCATTTT. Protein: CASSPSTGDQPQHF. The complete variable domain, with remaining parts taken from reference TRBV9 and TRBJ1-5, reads DSGVTQTPKHLITATGQRVTLRCSPRSGDLSVYWYQQSLDQGLQFLIQYYNGEERAKGNILERFSAQQFPDLHSELNLSSLELGDSALYFCASSPSTGDQPQHFGDGTRLSIL.

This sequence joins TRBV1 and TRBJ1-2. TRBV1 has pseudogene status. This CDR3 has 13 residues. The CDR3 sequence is CTSRLKISYGYTF. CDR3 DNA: TGCACCAGCAGACTAAAGATAAGCTATGGCTACACCTTC.

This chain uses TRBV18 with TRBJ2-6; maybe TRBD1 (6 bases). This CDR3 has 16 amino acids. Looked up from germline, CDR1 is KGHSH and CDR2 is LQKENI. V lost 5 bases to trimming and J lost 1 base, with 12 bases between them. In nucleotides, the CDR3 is TGTGCCAGCTCAGCTACTCAGGGGTCTGGGGCCAACGTCCTGACTTTC. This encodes CASSATQGSGANVLTF.

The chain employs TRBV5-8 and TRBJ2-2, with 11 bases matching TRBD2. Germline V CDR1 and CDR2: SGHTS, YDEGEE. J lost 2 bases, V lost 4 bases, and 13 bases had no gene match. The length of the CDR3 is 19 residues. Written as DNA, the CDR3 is TGTGCCAGCAGCGCCGGGTGGCTAGCGGGGGGCCGTAACACCGGGGAGCTGTTTTTT. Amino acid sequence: CASSAGWLAGGRNTGELFF. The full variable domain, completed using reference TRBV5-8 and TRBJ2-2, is EAGVTQSPTHLIKTRGQQATLRCSPISGHTSVYWYQQALGLGLQFLLWYDEGEERNRGNFPPRFSGRQFPNYSSELNVNALELEDSALYLCASSAGWLAGGRNTGELFFGEGSRLTVL.

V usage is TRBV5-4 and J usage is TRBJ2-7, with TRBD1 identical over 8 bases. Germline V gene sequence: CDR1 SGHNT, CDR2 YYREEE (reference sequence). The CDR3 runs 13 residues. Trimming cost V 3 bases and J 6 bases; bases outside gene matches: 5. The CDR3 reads CASSSTGVSEQYF. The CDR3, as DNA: TGTGCCAGCAGCTCGACAGGGGTCTCCGAGCAGTACTTC.

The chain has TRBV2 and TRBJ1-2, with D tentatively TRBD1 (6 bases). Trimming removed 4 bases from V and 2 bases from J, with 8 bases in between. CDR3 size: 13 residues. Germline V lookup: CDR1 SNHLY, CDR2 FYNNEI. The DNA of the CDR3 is TGTGCCAGCAGTGGACAGGAAAACTATGGCTACACCTTC. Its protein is CASSGQENYGYTF.

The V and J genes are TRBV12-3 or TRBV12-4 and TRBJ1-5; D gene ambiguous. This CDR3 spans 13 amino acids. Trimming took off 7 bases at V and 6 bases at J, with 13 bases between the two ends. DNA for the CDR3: TGTGCCAGCACCTATGGAGGCGGTCAGCCCCAGCATTTT. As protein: CASTYGGGQPQHF.

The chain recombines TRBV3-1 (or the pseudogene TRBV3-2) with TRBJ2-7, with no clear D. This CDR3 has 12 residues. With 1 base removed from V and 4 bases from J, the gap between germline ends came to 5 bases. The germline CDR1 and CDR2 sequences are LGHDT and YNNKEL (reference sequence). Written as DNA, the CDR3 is TGTGCCAGCAGCCAAGGGGCGTACGAGCAGTACTTC. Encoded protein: CASSQGAYEQYF.

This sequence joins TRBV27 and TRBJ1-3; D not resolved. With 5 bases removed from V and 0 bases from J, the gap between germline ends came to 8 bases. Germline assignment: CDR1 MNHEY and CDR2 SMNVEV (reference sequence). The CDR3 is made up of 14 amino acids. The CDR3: CASSPSGSGNTIYF. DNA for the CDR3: TGTGCCAGCAGTCCCTCGGGCTCTGGAAACACCATATATTTT.

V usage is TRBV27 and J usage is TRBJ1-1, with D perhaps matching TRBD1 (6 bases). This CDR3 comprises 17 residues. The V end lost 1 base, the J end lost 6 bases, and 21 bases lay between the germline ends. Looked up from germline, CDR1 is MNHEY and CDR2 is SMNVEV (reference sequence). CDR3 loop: CASSLFYRAVLGAEAFF. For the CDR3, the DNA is TGTGCCAGCAGTTTATTTTACAGGGCGGTTCTGGGGGCTGAAGCTTTCTTT.